The 14 T cell receptor beta chains in this list originate from one sample, sequenced in a study of blood T cell repertoires in COVID-19. TCRdb's table, derived via immunoSEQ multiplex PCR, lists solely in-frame clones and lacks some. The sample lists 150,000 or so clones; over 70% were seen once. Sequencing was done on a sample of PBMCs or T cells enriched from blood (not recorded which). Receptors were obtained from a man between 65 and 85 years old who had been exposed to COVID-19.

The chain joins TRBV6-5 to TRBJ1-1, with 7 bases that match TRBD1. Germline CDR1 MNHEY, CDR2 SVGAGI. The CDR3 contains 15 residues. Trimming took 1 base from V and 2 from J; bases not matched to a gene: 4. This chain's CDR3 is CASSYLGQANTEAFF. The DNA of the CDR3 is TGTGCCAGCAGTTACTTAGGACAGGCCAACACTGAAGCTTTCTTT.

The rearrangement joins TRBV28 to TRBJ2-5, with 7 bases fitting TRBD2. Germline CDR1 MDHEN, CDR2 SYDVKM. CDR3 length: 15 residues. Trimming cost V 5 bases and J 0 bases; bases outside gene matches: 6. The DNA for the CDR3 is TGTGCCAGCAGTCCGGGGGGTAGCCACCAAGAGACCCAGTACTTC. Its translation: CASSPGGSHQETQYF.

The chain uses TRBV28 and TRBJ2-1; 11 positions match TRBD2. The CDR3 sequence is 16 residues long. Trimming at V came to 6 bases and at J to 3 bases, leaving 7 bases not matched to a gene. In germline, CDR1 is MDHEN, CDR2 SYDVKM. The DNA for the CDR3 is TGTGCCAGCAGAAAAACGGGACTAGCGGTCTACAATGAGCAGTTCTTC. Protein: CASRKTGLAVYNEQFF.

The chain is built from TRBV19 and TRBJ2-7; D may be TRBD1 (6 bases). The V and J ends lost 5 bases and 6 bases respectively, with 11 bases between them. The CDR3 sequence is 12 residues long. Germline CDR1 LNHDA, CDR2 SQIVND (reference sequence). The CDR3 DNA reads as TGTGCCAGTAGTCATGTAGGGGGCGAGCAGTACTTC. Protein: CASSHVGGEQYF.

The gene calls are TRBV6-2 or TRBV6-3 and TRBJ2-3, with D tentatively TRBD1 (6 bases). V lost 5 bases and J lost 6, with 12 bases in between. The CDR3 covers 13 residues. Germline-derived CDR1 and CDR2 are MNHEY and SVGEGT. The CDR3 reads CASSRTEWDTQYF. The CDR3 DNA follows: TGTGCCAGCAGTCGGACAGAGTGGGATACGCAGTATTTT.

The rearrangement links TRBV18 to TRBJ2-5, with TRBD1 identical over 8 bases. This CDR3 contains 15 residues. Germline CDR1 reads KGHSH; CDR2 reads LQKENI. With 3 bases clipped from V and 1 base from J, the junction kept 4 bases outside the gene matches. This chain's CDR3 is CASSPQTGVQETQYF. In DNA form, the CDR3 reads TGTGCCAGCTCACCTCAGACAGGGGTCCAAGAGACCCAGTACTTC.

This chain links TRBV28 with TRBJ1-2; TRBD1 is a possible D gene (5 bases). V lost 3 bases and J lost 2, with 10 bases in between. Germline CDR1 reads MDHEN; CDR2 reads SYDVKM. The CDR3 has 14 amino acids. CDR3 sequence: CASSLSAGNYGYTF. As DNA, the CDR3 is TGTGCCAGCAGTTTGTCCGCAGGGAACTATGGCTACACCTTC.

V is TRBV7-8 and J is TRBJ2-2; 8 bases are shared with TRBD2. The V gene end was trimmed by 3 bases and the J gene end by 4 bases; junction bases not matched to a gene: 10. The CDR3 consists of 17 residues. CDR1 and CDR2 from the germline V gene are SGHVS and FQNEAQ. The CDR3 spells CASSFFGGRNPTGELFF. CDR3 in DNA: TGTGCCAGCAGCTTCTTCGGCGGGAGGAACCCCACCGGGGAGCTGTTTTTT.

This chain connects TRBV9 to TRBJ1-2; D might be TRBD1 (5 bases). The germline V and J ends were trimmed by 0 bases and 3 bases, with 12 bases remaining between them. In germline, CDR1 is SGDLS, CDR2 YYNGEE. The CDR3 is 15 amino acids. In nucleotides, the CDR3 is TGTGCCAGCAGCGTAGGCCAGGGATGGTACTATGGCTACACCTTC. This sequence encodes CASSVGQGWYYGYTF.

This clone showed up just once. The rearrangement links TRBV20-1 to TRBJ1-1; D is unclear. This CDR3 is built from 11 residues. Germline loops: CDR1 DFQATT, CDR2 SNEGSKA (reference sequence). V shed 3 bases and J shed 3 bases, with 5 bases lying between them. CDR3 in DNA: TGCAGTGCTAGCGGTCACACTGAAGCTTTCTTT. Protein product: CSASGHTEAFF.

This chain connects TRBV6-2 or TRBV6-3 to TRBJ2-7, with 7 bases identical to TRBD1. The germline CDR1 and CDR2 sequences are MNHEY and SVGEGT. With 7 bases clipped from V and 2 bases from J, the junction kept 14 bases outside the gene matches. The CDR3 has 16 amino acids. The CDR3 protein is CASTPRTGHLPYEQYF. In nucleotides, the CDR3 is TGTGCCAGCACCCCCCGGACAGGACACCTCCCCTACGAGCAGTACTTC.

The chain uses TRBV11-2 and TRBJ2-3, with TRBD1 identical over 8 bases. The CDR3 is made up of 15 amino acids. Trimming at V came to 1 base and at J to 8 bases, leaving 8 bases not matched to a gene. Germline V gene sequence: CDR1 SGHAT, CDR2 FQNNGV. The CDR3 DNA reads as TGTGCCAGCAGCTTAGGGACAGGGCCGTCGGGTACGCAGTATTTT. Amino acid sequence: CASSLGTGPSGTQYF. The whole variable domain, filled in from reference TRBV11-2 and TRBJ2-3, reads EAGVAQSPRYKIIEKRQSVAFWCNPISGHATLYWYQQILGQGPKLLIQFQNNGVVDDSQLPKDRFSAERLKGVDSTLKIQPAKLEDSAVYLCASSLGTGPSGTQYFGPGTRLTVL.

V usage is TRBV5-8 and J usage is TRBJ1-4; perhaps TRBD1 as D (5 bases). The V gene's germline CDR1 is SGHTS and CDR2 YDEGEE. The V gene lost 4 bases and the J gene lost 10 bases, with 20 bases spanning the gap. CDR3 length equals 15 residues. In DNA form, the CDR3 reads TGTGCCAGCAGCAATTGGACGGGGGTTTCGGGAAAACTGTTTTTT. This encodes CASSNWTGVSGKLFF.

The V and J genes are TRBV29-1 and TRBJ2-1; TRBD2 agrees at 9 bases. The CDR3 length is 15 residues. The V and J ends lost 7 bases and 8 bases, in that order; junction bases with no gene match: 15. CDR1 SQVTM and CDR2 ANQGSEA come from the germline V gene. CDR3 nucleotides: TGCAGCGCCAGGGGGGGGCTAGCGGGAACAGATGAGCAGTTCTTC. This gives the protein CSARGGLAGTDEQFF.